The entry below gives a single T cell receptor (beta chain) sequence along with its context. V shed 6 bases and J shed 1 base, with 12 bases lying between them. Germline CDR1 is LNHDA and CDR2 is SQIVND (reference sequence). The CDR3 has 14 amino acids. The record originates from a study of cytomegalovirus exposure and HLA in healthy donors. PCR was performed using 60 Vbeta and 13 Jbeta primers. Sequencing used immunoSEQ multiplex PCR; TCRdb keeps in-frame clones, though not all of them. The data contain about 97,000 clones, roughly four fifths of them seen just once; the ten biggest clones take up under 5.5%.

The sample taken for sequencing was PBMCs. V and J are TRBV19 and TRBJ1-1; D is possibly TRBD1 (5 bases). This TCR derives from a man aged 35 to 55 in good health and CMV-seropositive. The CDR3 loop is CASSQGLSNTEAFF. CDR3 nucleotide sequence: TGTGCCAGTAGCCAGGGACTGTCGAACACTGAAGCTTTCTTT.